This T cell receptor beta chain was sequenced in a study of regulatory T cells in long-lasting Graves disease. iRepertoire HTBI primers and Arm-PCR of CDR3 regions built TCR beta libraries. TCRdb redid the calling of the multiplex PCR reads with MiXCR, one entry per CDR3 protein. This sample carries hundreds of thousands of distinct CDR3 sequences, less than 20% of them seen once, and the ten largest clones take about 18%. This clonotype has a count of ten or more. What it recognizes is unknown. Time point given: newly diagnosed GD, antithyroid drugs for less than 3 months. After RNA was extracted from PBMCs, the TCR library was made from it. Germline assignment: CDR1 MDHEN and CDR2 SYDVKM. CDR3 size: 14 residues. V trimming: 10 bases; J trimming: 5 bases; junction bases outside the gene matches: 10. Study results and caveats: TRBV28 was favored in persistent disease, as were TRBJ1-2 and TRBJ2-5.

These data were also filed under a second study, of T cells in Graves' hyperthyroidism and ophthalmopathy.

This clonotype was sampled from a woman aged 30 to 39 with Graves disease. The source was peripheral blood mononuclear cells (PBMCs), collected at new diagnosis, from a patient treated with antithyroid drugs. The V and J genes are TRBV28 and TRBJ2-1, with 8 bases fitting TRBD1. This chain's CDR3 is CATWTGLVNNEQFF. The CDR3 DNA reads TGTGCCACTTGGACAGGGCTCGTGAACAATGAGCAGTTCTTC.